The text below deals with one TCR beta chain. In the original processing: Amplified reference gene primers provided the basis for estimating nucleated cell counts. Profiling relied on immunoSEQ multiplex PCR, and the TCRdb table lists in-frame clones only, not all of them. The V and J calls and clone size were taken over from that table, and D and trimming were inferred from the DNA. This repertoire shows around 290,000 clones, 86% found once; its top ten account for around 12%. The record originates from a study of blood T cell repertoires in COVID-19. Across the whole study: Samples representing acute and convalescent COVID-19 were sourced from the United States, Italy and Spain.

Germline CDR1 and CDR2: MNHEY and SVGEGT. CDR3 length equals 15 residues. Trimming removed 0 bases from V and 9 bases from J, with 12 bases in between. Those enrolled in Seattle joined during active infection and were followed longitudinally afterward. The V call is TRBV6-2 or TRBV6-3, the J call TRBJ1-6, with D possibly being TRBD1 (6 bases). This TCR was sampled from a woman in her seventies with COVID-19, enrolled during active disease. The sample consisted of peripheral blood. As DNA, the CDR3 is TGTGCCAGCAGTTACTCGGGCAGGGGTTCTTCACCCCTCCACTTT. Residues: CASSYSGRGSSPLHF.